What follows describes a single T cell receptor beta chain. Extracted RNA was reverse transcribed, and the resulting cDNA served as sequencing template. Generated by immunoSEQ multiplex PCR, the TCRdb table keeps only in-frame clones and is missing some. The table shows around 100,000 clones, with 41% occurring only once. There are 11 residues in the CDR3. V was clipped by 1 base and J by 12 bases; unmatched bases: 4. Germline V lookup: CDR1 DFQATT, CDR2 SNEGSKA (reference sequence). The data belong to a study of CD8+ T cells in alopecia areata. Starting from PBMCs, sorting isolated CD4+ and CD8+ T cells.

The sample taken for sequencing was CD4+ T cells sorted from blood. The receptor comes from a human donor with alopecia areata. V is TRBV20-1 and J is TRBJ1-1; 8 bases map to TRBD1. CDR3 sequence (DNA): TGCAGTGCTAGAGTGGACAGGGTGACTTTCTTT. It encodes CSARVDRVTFF.